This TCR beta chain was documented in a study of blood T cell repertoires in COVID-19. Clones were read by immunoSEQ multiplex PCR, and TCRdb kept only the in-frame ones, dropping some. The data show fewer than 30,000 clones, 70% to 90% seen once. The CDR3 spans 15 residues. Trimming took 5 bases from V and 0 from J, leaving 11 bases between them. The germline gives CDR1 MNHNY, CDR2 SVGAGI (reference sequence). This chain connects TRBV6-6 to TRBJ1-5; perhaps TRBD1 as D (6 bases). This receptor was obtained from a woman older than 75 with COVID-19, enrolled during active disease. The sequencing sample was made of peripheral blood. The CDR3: CASSTRDNSNQPQHF. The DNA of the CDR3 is TGTGCCAGCAGTACCCGGGACAATAGCAATCAGCCCCAGCATTTT.